This T cell receptor beta chain emerged from a study of T cells in Graves' hyperthyroidism and ophthalmopathy. Notes on the study in general: Through a model of 13 V-J features, ophthalmopathy was separated from stable hyperthyroidism.

CDR3 length: 12 amino acids. The germline CDR1 and CDR2 sequences are WSHSY and SAAADI. As concerns this clonotype: Antigen: not known. A clone one base away is much larger, so this may be a read error.

When ophthalmopathy did not progress within 18 months, Graves' hyperthyroidism was considered stable. Subjects aged 18 to 65 presented with newly diagnosed hyperthyroidism of less than 2 months' duration. Researchers amplified the TCR beta CDR3 regions from RNA transcripts. The TCR CDR3 first-round RT-PCR relied on the HTBI primer set. TCRdb itself ran the multiplex PCR reads through MiXCR, one entry per CDR3 protein. The table shows a few hundred thousand distinct CDR3 sequences, with around 21% occurring only once. The source is a man aged 18 to 29 with Graves' hyperthyroidism. The genes are TRBV10-2 and TRBJ1-1, with D perhaps TRBD1 (5 bases). The sequencing input was blood. CDR3 in amino acids: CASRGRAPEACF. DNA of the CDR3: TGCGCCAGCCGGGGCCGGGCACCTGAAGCTTGCTTT.